The clone carrying this TCR beta chain came up many times. Its antigen is undetermined. This entry belongs to a study of T cell repertoires in cytomegalovirus infection. In the study overall: Public TCR beta signature analysis indicated the presence of both CMV infection and matching HLA type. Whole-study results and caveats: There were HLA-C-restricted CMV-specific TCR beta clonotypes dominating the ex vivo response. Summed frequency of shared TCR beta families picked out CMV carriers who also had the relevant HLA.

The V gene's germline CDR1 is SQVTM and CDR2 ANQGSEA. V was pared by 6 bases and J by 6 bases, with 15 bases between. The CDR3 is 12 residues long. Each CDR3 protein is one row after TCRdb ran MiXCR on the reads. This table holds 310,000 or so distinct CDR3 sequences, more than 20% found once. The specimen sequenced was PBMCs. This TCR was sampled from a human donor in good health (CMV status not recorded). Some clones in this sample may be carry-over from other donors' samples. The chain carries TRBV29-1 and TRBJ2-7; D possibly corresponds to TRBD1 (6 bases). The CDR3 here is CSVRTGISEQYF. DNA of the CDR3: TGCAGCGTGCGTACAGGGATAAGCGAGCAGTACTTC.